This TCR beta chain was identified during a study of blood T cell repertoires in COVID-19. Study-wide background: Sites across the United States, Italy and Spain contributed samples from acute and convalescent COVID-19.

The authors' processing: Nucleated cell counts were estimated from reference gene primer amplification. Produced via immunoSEQ multiplex PCR; TCRdb's table is partial and in-frame only. That table gives V, J and clone size, and the DNA gave D and trimming. The sample lists under 200,000 clones; approximately 81% were seen once. The TCR sequence derives from a woman at least 80 years old with acute or convalescent COVID-19. The specimen was peripheral blood.

Here the CDR3 DNA reads TGCAGTGCTAGTTTTCGGGTTACTGAAGCTTTCTTT. Translated: CSASFRVTEAFF. The chain joins TRBV20-1 to TRBJ1-1; D not resolved. The CDR3 spans 12 residues. Trimming pared 3 bases from V and 5 bases from J, leaving 10 bases between. Germline values: CDR1 DFQATT, CDR2 SNEGSKA (reference sequence).